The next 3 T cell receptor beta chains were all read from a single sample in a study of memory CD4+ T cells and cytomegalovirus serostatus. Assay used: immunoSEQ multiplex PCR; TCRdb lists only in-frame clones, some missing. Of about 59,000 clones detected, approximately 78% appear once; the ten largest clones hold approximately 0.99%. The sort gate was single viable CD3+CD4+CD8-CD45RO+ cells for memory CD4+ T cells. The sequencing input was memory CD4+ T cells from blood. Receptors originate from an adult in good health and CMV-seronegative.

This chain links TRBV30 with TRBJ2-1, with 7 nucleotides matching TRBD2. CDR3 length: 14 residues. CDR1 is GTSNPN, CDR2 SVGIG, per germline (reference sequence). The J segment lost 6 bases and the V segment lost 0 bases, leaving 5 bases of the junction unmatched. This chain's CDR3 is CAWSVWGGSNEQFF. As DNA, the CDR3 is TGTGCCTGGAGTGTTTGGGGCGGGAGCAATGAGCAGTTCTTC.

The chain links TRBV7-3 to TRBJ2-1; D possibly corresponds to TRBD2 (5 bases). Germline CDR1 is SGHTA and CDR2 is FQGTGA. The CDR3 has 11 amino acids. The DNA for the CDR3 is TGTAGCGGTCGGTGGTACAATGAGCAGTTCTTC. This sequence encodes CSGRWYNEQFF.

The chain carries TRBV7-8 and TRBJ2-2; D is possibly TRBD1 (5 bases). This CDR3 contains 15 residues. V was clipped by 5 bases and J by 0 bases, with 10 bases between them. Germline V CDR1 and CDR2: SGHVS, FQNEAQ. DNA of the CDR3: TGTGCCAGCAGCCTAGGGGTCCCGAACACCGGGGAGCTGTTTTTT. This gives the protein CASSLGVPNTGELFF.